Here is one TCR beta chain with its context. The CDR3 is made up of 13 amino acids. CDR1 and CDR2 from the germline V gene are GTSNPN and SVGIG (reference sequence). The V gene lost 3 bases and the J gene lost 1 base, with 9 bases spanning the gap. Assay version v3.0 of immunoSEQ was used, and it was run at survey level. Using immunoSEQ multiplex PCR, the repertoire was profiled, and TCRdb retains in-frame clones only, with some absent. The sample yields under 20,000 clones, more than 70% seen once. This sample stems from a study of long-term antiretroviral therapy in people with HIV. At least one PBMC sample before ART and at least two after were required.

Specimen: unsorted PBMCs, collected 0.1 years before starting antiretroviral therapy. The rearrangement uses TRBV30 and TRBJ2-5; D is unresolved. The TCR sequence derives from a man younger than 30 with HIV. CDR3 residues: CAWREWAQETQYF. The CDR3 nucleotides are TGTGCCTGGAGGGAGTGGGCCCAAGAGACCCAGTACTTC.